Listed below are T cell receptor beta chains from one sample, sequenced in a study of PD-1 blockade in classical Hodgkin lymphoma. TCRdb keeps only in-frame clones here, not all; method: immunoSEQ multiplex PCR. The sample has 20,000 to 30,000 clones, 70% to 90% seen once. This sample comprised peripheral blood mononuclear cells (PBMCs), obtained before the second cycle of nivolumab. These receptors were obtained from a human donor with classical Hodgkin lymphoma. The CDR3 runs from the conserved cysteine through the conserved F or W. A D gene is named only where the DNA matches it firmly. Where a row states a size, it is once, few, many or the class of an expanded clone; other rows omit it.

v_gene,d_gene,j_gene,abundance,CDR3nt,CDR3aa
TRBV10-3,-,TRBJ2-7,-,TGTGCCATCAGTGAATCCAGGGACTACGAGCAGTACTTC,CAISESRDYEQYF
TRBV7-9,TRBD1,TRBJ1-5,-,TGTGCCAGCACTAGGGGGACAGGGAAAGATCAGCCCCAGCATTTT,CASTRGTGKDQPQHF
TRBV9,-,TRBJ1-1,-,TGTGCCAGCAGCCCAACAGTGATGAACACTGAAGCTTTCTTT,CASSPTVMNTEAFF
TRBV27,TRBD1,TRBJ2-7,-,TGTGCCAGCAGTTTCAGGGACAGATACTACGAGCAGTACTTC,CASSFRDRYYEQYF
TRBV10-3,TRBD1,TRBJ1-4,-,TGTGCCATCAGTGAGCTACAGGGGGAGGGTGAAAAACTGTTTTTT,CAISELQGEGEKLFF
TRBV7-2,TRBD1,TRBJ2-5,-,TGTGCCAGCAGCAACACAGGGGTAGCGACCCAGTACTTC,CASSNTGVATQYF
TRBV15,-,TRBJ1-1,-,TGTGCCACCAGCAGAGACCTGACAGCCTTTGAAGCTTTCTTT,CATSRDLTAFEAFF
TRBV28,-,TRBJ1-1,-,TGTGCCAGCAGGGAGCGGAACACTGAAGCTTTCTTT,CASRERNTEAFF
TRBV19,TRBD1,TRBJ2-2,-,TGTGCCAGTAGTATCCCGACAGGGGCGAACACCGGGGAGCTGTTTTTT,CASSIPTGANTGELFF
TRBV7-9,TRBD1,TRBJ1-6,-,TGTGCCAGCAGCGGGACAGGACGTAGTGATTCACCCCTCCACTTT,CASSGTGRSDSPLHF
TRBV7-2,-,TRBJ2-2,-,TGTGCCAGCAGCTCCTATTTAGGGGGTGGAACCGGGGAGCTGTTTTTT,CASSSYLGGGTGELFF
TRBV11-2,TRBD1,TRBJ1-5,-,TGTGCCAGCAGCCGCAGGGGGCGCGATCAGCCCCAGCATTTT,CASSRRGRDQPQHF
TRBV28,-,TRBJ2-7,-,TGTGCCAGCTTGCGGGACGGACTTACCTACGAGCAGTACTTC,CASLRDGLTYEQYF
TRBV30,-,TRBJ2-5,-,TGTGCCTGGAGTGTGGTGGGCGGGGAGACCCAGTACTTC,CAWSVVGGETQYF
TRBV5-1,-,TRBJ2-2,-,TGCGCCAGCAAGGGACCGTTGAACACCGGGGAGCTGTTTTTT,CASKGPLNTGELFF
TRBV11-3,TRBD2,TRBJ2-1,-,TGTGCCAGCAGCTTAAGGCCCCTGGCGGGGGGGCGGGTTGAGCAGTTCTTC,CASSLRPLAGGRVEQFF
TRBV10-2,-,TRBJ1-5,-,TGCGCCAGCAGTGAAAGTTCCATCGTACGGCCCCAGCATTTT,CASSESSIVRPQHF
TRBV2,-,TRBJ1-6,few,TGTGCCAGCAGTGAACTGAGGGGTTCACCCCTCCACTTT,CASSELRGSPLHF
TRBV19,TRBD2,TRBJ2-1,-,TGTGCCAGTAGTCGTCCTAGCGGGGGTTACAATGAGCAGTTCTTC,CASSRPSGGYNEQFF
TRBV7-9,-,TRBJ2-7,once,TGTGCCACTACCCCCCTCGGACGGGGTGAGCAGTACTTC,CATTPLGRGEQYF
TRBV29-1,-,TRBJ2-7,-,TGCAGCGTTGTTTTAGACCCGTTCTTGAGCAACGAGCAGTACTTC,CSVVLDPFLSNEQYF
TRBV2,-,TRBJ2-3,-,TGTGCCAGCCTCCGGGGTTCCACAGATACGCAGTATTTT,CASLRGSTDTQYF
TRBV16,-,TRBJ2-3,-,TGTGCCAGCAGCCAATGGGCCCGCACAGATACGCAGTATTTT,CASSQWARTDTQYF
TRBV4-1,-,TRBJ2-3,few,TGCGCCAGCAGCCAAGAGGGGTGGCGGGGAACTAGCACAGATACGCAGTATTTT,CASSQEGWRGTSTDTQYF
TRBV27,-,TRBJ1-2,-,TGTGCCAGCAGTTCGATTGTTGGTAGGGGTGCCTATGGCTACACCTTC,CASSSIVGRGAYGYTF
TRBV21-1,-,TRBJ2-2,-,TGTGCCAGCAGCAATCAGGGGCGTCACGGGGAGCTGTTTTTT,CASSNQGRHGELFF
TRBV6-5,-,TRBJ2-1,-,TGTGCCAGCAGAGGACAGTCCGTCGGGAATGAGCAGTTCTTC,CASRGQSVGNEQFF
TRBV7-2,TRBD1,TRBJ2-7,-,TGTGCCAGCAGCTTAGCTGCGGGACAGGGAACCTACGAGCAGTACTTC,CASSLAAGQGTYEQYF
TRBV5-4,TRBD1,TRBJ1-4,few,TGTGCCAGCAGCCCTGGACAGGGTGTTGAAAAACTGTTTTTT,CASSPGQGVEKLFF
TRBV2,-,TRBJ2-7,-,TGTGCCAGCAGTGAAGCCAGCGGGTACCCCTACGAGCAGTACTTC,CASSEASGYPYEQYF
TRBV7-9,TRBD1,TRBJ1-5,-,TGTGCCAGCAGCAAACAGGGGGATAGCAATCAGCCCCAGCATTTT,CASSKQGDSNQPQHF
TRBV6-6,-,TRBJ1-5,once,TGTGCCAGCAGTTACTCTCCGGGGCATAGCAATCAGCCCCAGCATTTT,CASSYSPGHSNQPQHF
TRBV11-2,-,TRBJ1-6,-,TGTGCCAGCAGCTTAGATCGGCATTCACCCCTCCACTTT,CASSLDRHSPLHF
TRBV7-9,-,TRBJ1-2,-,TGTGCCAGCAGCTTACCCAGGAACTATGGCTACACCTTC,CASSLPRNYGYTF
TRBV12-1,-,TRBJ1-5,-,TGTGCCAGCAGCTTTGACCCCCCGTCCTTGAGCAATCAGCCCCAGCATTTT,CASSFDPPSLSNQPQHF
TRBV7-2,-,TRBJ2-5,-,TGTGCCAGCAGCTTAGGGTCAGGACAAGAGACCCAGTACTTC,CASSLGSGQETQYF
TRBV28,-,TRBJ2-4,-,TGTGCCAGCAGTTTACTATTGGGGACGGGGGAGAGCAAAAACATTCAGTACTTC,CASSLLLGTGESKNIQYF
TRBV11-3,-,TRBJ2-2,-,TGTGCCAGCAGCTTATCTGGGGCCGGGGAGCTGTTTTTT,CASSLSGAGELFF
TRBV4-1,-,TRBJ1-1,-,TGCGCCAGCAGCCAAAAGCAAAGAACTTCTGAAGCTTTCTTT,CASSQKQRTSEAFF
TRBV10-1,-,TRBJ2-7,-,TGCGCCAGCAGTGAACGGGGACCCGAGCAGTACTTC,CASSERGPEQYF
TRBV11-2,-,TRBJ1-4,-,TGTGCCAGCAGCTTAGACATCTTCTACCGGGTCTCTAAACAAGATGAAAAACTGTTTTTT,CASSLDIFYRVSKQDEKLFF
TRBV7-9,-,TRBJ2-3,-,TGTGCCAGCAGGCCTCGACTAGGCCATACAGATACGCAGTATTTT,CASRPRLGHTDTQYF
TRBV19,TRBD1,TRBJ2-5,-,TGTGCCAGTAATGATCCCCGGGACAGGGGAAGAGAGACCCAGTACTTC,CASNDPRDRGRETQYF
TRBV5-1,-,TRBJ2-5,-,TGCGCCAGCAGCTTGCCGGGAGCACAAGAGACCCAGTACTTC,CASSLPGAQETQYF
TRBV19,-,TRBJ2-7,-,TGTGCCAGTAGTATCTGGCAGGGAGACTACGAGCAGTACTTC,CASSIWQGDYEQYF
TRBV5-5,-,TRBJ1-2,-,TGTGCCAGCAGCTTGATCGGGGAGGACGGCTACACCTTC,CASSLIGEDGYTF
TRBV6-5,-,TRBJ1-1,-,TGTGCCAGCAGTTACTCGACGGTCATGAACACTGAAGCTTTCTTT,CASSYSTVMNTEAFF
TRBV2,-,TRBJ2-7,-,TGTGCCAGCAGGGAAGATCGGCACGAGCAGTACTTC,CASREDRHEQYF
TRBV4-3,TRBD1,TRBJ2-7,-,TGCGCCAGCAGCCAGCAAAGGACAGGGACCTACGAGCAGTACTTC,CASSQQRTGTYEQYF
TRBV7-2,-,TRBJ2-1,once,TGTGCCAGCAGCCCGGAGGGGAGACAAGCATACAATGAGCAGTTCTTC,CASSPEGRQAYNEQFF
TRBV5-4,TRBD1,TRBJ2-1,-,TGTGCCAGCAGCCTATCGACAGGGTACAATGAGCAGTTCTTC,CASSLSTGYNEQFF